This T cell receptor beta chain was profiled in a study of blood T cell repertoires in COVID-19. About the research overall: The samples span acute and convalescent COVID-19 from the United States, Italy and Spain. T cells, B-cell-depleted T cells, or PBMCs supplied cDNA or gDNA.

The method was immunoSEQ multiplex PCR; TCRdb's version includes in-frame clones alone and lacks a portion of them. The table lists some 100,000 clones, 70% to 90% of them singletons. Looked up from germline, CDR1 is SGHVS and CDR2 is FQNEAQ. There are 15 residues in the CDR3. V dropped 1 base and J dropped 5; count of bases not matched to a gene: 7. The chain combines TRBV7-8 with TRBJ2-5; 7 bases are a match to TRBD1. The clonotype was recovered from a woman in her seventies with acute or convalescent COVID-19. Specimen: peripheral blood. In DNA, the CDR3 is TGTGCCAGCAGCTTAGGAGGGGGCCTTGAGGAGACCCAGTACTTC. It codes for CASSLGGGLEETQYF.